This T cell receptor beta chain is from a study of CD8 T cells in Susac syndrome. The V end was cut by 3 bases, the J end by 2 bases, with 11 bases between. This CDR3 is built from 15 residues. Germline CDR1 reads SGHDN; CDR2 reads FVKESK. Random hexamers were used to reverse transcribe 0.5 to 1 ug of RNA. One entry per CDR3 protein results from TCRdb running MiXCR on the immunoSEQ multiplex PCR reads. The sample yields fewer than 250,000 distinct CDR3 sequences, 80% to 95% seen once. In contrast to the negatively isolated CD8+ and CD4+ T cells, TEMRA cells were FACS-enriched. The chain uses TRBV14 and TRBJ2-1; D might be TRBD1 (6 bases). The sequence derives from a human donor with multiple sclerosis. The sequencing input was CD8+ T cells from PBMCs. CDR3 in DNA: TGTGCCAGCAGCCACTCGGACAGTCCCTACAATGAGCAGTTCTTC. Amino acid sequence: CASSHSDSPYNEQFF.